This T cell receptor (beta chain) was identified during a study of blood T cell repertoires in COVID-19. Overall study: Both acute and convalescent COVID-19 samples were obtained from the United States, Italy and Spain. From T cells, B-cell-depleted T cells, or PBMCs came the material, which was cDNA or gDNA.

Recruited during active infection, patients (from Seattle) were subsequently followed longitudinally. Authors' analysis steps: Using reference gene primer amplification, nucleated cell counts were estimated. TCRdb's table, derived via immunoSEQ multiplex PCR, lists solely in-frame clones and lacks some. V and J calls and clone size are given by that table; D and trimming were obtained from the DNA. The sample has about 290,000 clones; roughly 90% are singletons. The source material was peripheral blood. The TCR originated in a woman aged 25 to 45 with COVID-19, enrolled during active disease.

CDR3 sequence reads: CASTWGDFAYEQYF. In nucleotides, the CDR3 is TGCGCCAGCACCTGGGGGGATTTCGCCTACGAGCAGTACTTC. The rearrangement links TRBV5-1 to TRBJ2-7; D may be TRBD2 (6 bases). This CDR3 has 14 residues. Germline V gene sequence: CDR1 SGHRS, CDR2 YFSETQ. With 6 bases removed from V and 2 bases from J, the gap between germline ends came to 15 bases.